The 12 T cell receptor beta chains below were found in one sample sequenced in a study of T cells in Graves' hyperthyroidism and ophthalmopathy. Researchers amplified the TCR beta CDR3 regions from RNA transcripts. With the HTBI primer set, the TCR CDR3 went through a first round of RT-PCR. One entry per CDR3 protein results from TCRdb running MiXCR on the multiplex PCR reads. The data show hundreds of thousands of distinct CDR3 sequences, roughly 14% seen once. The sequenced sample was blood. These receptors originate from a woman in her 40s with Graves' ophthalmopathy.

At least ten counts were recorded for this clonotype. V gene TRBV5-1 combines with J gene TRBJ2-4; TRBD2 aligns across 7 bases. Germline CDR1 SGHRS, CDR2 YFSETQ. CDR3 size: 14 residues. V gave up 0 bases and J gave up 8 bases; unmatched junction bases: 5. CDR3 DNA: TGCGCCAGCAGCTTGGGTACTAGCGAACACATTCAGTACTTC. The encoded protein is CASSLGTSEHIQYF.

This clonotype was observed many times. CDR3 protein: CAWSQGGGYTF. CDR3 DNA sequence: TGTGCCTGGAGCCAAGGAGGAGGCTACACCTTC. The rearrangement links TRBV30 to TRBJ1-2; D unclear. The germline V and J ends were trimmed by 3 bases and 8 bases, with 10 bases remaining between them. The germline V gene has CDR1 GTSNPN and CDR2 SVGIG (reference sequence). The CDR3 is 11 amino acids.

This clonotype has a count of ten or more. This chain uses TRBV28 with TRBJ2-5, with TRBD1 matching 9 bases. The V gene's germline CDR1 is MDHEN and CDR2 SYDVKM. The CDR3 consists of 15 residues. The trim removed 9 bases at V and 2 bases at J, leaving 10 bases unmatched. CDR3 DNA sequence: TGTGCCAGTACTTTTGGACAGGGGAGACAAGAGACCCAGTACTTC. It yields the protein CASTFGQGRQETQYF.

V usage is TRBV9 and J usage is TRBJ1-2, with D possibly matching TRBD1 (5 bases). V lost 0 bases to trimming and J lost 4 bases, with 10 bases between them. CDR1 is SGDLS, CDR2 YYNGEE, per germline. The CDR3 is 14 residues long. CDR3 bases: TGTGCCAGCAGCGTAGATCCGGGACCCTATGGCTACACCTTC. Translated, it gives CASSVDPGPYGYTF.

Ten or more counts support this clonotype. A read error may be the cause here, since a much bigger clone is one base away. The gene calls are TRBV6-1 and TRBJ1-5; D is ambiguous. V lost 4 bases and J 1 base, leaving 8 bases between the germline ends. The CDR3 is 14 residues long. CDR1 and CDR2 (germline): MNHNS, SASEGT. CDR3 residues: CASSVSGSNQPQHF. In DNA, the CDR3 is TGTGCCAGCAGTGTATCGGGGAGCAATCAGCCCCAGCATTTT.

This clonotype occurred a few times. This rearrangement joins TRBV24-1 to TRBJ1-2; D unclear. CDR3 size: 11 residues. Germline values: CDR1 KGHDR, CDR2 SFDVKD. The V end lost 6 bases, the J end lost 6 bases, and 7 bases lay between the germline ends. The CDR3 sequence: CATSSLDGYTF. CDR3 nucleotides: TGTGCCACCAGTTCTCTAGATGGCTACACCTTC.

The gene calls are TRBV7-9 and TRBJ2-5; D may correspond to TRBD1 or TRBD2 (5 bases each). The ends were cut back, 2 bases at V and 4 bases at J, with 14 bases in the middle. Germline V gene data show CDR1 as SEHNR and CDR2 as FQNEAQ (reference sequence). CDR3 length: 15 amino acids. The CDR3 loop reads CASSLRDQRGETQYF. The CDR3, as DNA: TGTGCCAGCAGCTTACGGGACCAGAGGGGAGAGACCCAGTACTTC.

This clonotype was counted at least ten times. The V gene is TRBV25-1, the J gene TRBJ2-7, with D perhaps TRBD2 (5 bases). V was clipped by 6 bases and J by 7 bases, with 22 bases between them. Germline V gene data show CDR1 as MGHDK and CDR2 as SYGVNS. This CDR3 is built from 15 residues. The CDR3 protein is CASSYYPFGIGEQYF. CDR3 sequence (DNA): TGTGCCAGCAGCTATTATCCTTTCGGGATCGGGGAGCAGTACTTC.

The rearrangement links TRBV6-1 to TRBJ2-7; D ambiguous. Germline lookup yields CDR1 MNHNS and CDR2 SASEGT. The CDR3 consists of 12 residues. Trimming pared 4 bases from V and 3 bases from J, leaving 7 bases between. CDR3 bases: TGTGCCAGCAGTGTTCTCGTCTACGAGCAGTACTTC. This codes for CASSVLVYEQYF.

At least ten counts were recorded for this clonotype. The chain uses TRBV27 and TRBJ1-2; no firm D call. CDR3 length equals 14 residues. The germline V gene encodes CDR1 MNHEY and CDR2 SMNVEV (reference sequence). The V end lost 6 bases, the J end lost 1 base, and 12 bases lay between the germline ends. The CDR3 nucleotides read TGTGCCAGCAGAGACCTTGAGTTTAACTATGGCTACACCTTC. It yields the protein CASRDLEFNYGYTF.

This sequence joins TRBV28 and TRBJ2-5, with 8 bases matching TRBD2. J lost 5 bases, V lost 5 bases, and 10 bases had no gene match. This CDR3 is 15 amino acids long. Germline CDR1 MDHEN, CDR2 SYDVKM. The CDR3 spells CASSDGGRSEETQYF. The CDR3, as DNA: TGTGCCAGCAGTGACGGCGGGAGGTCGGAGGAGACCCAGTACTTC.

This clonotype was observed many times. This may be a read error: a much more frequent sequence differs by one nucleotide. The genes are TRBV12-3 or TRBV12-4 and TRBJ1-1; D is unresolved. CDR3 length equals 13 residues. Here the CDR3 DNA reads TGTGCCAGCAACCCGACCTCCCACACTGAAGCTTCCTTT. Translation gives CASNPTSHTEASF.